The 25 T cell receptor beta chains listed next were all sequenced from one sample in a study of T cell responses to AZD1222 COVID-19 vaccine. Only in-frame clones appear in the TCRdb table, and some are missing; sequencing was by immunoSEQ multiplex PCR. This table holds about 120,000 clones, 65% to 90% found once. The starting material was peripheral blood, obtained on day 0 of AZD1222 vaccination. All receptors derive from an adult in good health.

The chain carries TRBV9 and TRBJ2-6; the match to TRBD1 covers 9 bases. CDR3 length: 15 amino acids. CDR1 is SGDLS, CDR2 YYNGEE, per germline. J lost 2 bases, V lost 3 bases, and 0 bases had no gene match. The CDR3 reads CASSGQGAGANVLTF. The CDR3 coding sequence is TGTGCCAGCAGCGGACAGGGGGCTGGGGCCAACGTCCTGACTTTC. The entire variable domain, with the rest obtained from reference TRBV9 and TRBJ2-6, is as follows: DSGVTQTPKHLITATGQRVTLRCSPRSGDLSVYWYQQSLDQGLQFLIQYYNGEERAKGNILERFSAQQFPDLHSELNLSSLELGDSALYFCASSGQGAGANVLTFGAGSRLTVL.

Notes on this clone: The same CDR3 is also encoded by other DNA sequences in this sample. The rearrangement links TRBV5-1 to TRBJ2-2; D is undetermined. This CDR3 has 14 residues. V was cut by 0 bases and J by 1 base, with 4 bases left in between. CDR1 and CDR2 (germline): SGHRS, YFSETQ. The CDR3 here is CASSLAGNTGELFF. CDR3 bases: TGCGCCAGCAGCTTGGCGGGGAACACCGGGGAGCTGTTTTTT.

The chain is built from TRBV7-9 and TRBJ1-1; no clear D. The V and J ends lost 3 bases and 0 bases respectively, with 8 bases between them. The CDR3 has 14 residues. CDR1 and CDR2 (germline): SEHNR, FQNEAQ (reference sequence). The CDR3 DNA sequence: TGTGCCAGCAGCTTTGACGGAATGAACACTGAAGCTTTCTTT. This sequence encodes CASSFDGMNTEAFF.

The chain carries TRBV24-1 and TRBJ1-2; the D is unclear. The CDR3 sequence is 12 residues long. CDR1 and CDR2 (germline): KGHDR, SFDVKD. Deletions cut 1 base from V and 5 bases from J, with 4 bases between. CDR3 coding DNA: TGTGCCACCAGTGATTTAATATATGGCTACACCTTC. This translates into CATSDLIYGYTF.

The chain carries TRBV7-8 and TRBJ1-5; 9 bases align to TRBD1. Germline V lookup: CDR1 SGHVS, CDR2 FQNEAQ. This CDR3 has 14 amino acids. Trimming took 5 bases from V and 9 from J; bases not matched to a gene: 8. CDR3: CASSRGQGQRPQHF. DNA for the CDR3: TGTGCCAGCAGCCGGGGACAGGGCCAGCGGCCCCAGCATTTT.

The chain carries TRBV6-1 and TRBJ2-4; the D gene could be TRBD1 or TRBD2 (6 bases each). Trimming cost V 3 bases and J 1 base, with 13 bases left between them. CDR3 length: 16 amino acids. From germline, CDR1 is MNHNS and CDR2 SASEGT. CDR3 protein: CASSESGARAKNIQYF. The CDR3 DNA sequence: TGTGCCAGCAGTGAGTCGGGGGCGCGGGCCAAAAACATTCAGTACTTC.

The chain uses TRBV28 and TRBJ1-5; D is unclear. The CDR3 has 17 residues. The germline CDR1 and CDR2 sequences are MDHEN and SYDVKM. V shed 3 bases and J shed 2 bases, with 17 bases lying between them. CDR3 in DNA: TGTGCCAGCAGTTTGGCCCCCTCGGCAGGCGGCAATCAGCCCCAGCATTTT. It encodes CASSLAPSAGGNQPQHF.

The CDR3 loop is CASSWGGSSSYEQYF. Written as DNA, the CDR3 is TGTGCCAGCAGCTGGGGCGGGTCGAGCTCCTACGAGCAGTACTTC. V is TRBV9 and J is TRBJ2-7, with D perhaps assigned TRBD1 or TRBD2 (5 bases each). Trimming pared 4 bases from V and 0 bases from J, leaving 14 bases between. Germline V gives CDR1 SGDLS, CDR2 YYNGEE. The CDR3 length is 15 residues.

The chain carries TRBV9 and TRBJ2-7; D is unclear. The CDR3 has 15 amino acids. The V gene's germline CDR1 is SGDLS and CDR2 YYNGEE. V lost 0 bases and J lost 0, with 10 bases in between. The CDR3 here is CASSVDGKSSYEQYF. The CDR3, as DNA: TGTGCCAGCAGCGTAGATGGCAAGAGCTCCTACGAGCAGTACTTC.

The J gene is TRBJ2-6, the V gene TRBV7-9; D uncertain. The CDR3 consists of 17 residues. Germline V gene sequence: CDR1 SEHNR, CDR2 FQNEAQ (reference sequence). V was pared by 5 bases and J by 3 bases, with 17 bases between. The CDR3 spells CASSPPTIPGGANVLTF. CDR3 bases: TGTGCCAGCAGCCCTCCGACCATACCTGGTGGGGCCAACGTCCTGACTTTC.

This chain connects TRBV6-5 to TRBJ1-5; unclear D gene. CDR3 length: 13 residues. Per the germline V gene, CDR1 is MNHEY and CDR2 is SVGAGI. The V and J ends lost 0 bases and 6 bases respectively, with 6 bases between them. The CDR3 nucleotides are TGTGCCAGCAGTTACTCGAGGGCTCAGCCCCAGCATTTT. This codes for CASSYSRAQPQHF.

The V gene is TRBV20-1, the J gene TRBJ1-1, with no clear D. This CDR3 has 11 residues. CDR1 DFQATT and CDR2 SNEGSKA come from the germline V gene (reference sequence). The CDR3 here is CRSGRNTEAFF. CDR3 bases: TGCAGGTCCGGCCGTAACACTGAAGCTTTCTTT.

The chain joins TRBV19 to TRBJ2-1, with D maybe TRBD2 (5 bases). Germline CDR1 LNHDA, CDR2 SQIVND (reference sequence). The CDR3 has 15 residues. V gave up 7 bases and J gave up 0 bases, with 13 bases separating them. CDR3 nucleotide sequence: TGTGCCAGTAAGGAGGTCAGGAGCTCCTACAATGAGCAGTTCTTC. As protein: CASKEVRSSYNEQFF.

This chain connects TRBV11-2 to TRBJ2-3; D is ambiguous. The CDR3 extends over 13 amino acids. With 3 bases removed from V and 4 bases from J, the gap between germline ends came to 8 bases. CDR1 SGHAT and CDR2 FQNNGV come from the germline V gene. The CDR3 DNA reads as TGTGCCAGCAGCTTGCTCGAATCAGATACGCAGTATTTT. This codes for CASSLLESDTQYF.

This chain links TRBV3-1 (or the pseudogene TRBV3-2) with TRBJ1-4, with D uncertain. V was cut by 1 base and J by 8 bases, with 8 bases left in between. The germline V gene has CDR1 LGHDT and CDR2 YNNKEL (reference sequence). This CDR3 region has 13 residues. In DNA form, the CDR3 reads TGTGCCAGCAGCCAAGGCGTAGGCGAAAAACTGTTTTTT. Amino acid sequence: CASSQGVGEKLFF.

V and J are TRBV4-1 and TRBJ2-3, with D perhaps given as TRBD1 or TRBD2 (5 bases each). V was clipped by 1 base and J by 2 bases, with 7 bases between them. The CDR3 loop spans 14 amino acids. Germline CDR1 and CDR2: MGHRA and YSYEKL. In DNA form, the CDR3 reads TGCGCCAGCAGCCAAGCAGGGACCACAGATACGCAGTATTTT. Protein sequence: CASSQAGTTDTQYF.

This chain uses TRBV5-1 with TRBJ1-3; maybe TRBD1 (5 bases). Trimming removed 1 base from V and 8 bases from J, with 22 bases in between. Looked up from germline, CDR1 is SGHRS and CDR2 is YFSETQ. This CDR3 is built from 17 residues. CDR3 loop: CASSLRSTVAWGDTIYF. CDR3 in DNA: TGCGCCAGCAGCTTGAGGTCTACAGTCGCGTGGGGCGACACCATATATTTT. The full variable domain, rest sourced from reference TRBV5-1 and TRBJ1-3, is KAGVTQTPRYLIKTRGQQVTLSCSPISGHRSVSWYQQTPGQGLQFLFEYFSETQRNKGNFPGRFSGRQFSNSRSEMNVSTLELGDSALYLCASSLRSTVAWGDTIYFGEGSWLTVV.

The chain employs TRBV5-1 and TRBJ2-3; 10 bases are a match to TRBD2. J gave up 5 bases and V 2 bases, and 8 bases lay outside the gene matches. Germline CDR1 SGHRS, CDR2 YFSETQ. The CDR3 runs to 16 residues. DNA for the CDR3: TGCGCCAGCAGCTTCATACTAGCGGGGCCCTTAGATACGCAGTATTTT. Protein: CASSFILAGPLDTQYF.

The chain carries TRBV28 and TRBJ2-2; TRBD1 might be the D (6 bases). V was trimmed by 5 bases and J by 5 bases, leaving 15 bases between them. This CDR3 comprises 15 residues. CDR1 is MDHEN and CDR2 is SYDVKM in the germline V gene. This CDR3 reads CASSPTDRLTGELFF. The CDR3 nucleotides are TGTGCCAGCAGTCCTACCGACAGGTTGACCGGGGAGCTGTTTTTT.

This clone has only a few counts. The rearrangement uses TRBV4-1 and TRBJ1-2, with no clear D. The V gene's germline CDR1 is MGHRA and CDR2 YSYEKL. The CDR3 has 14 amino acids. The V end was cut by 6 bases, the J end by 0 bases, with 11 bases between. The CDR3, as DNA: TGCGCCAGCAGGAACAGCGTCTCTAACTATGGCTACACCTTC. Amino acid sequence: CASRNSVSNYGYTF.

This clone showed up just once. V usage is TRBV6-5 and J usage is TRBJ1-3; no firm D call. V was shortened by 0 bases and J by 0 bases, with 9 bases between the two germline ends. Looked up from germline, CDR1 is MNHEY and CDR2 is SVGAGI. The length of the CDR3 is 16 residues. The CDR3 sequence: CASSYSDRNSGNTIYF. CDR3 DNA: TGTGCCAGCAGTTACTCGGACCGAAACTCTGGAAACACCATATATTTT.

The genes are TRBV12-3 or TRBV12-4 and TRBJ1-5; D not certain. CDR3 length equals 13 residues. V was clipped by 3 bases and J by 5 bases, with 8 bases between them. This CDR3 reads CASSFGEHQPQHF. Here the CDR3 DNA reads TGTGCCAGCAGTTTCGGGGAACATCAGCCCCAGCATTTT.

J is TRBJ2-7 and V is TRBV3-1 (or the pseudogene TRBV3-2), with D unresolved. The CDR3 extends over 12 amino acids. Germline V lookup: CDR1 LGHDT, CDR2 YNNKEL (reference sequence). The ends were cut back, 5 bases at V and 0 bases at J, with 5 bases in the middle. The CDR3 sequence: CASSGSSYEQYF. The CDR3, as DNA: TGTGCCAGCAGCGGCAGCTCCTACGAGCAGTACTTC.

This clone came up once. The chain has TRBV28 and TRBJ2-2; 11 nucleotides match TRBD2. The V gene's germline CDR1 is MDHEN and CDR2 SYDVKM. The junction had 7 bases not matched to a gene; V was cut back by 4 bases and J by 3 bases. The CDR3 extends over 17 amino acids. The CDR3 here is CASSSSRLAGYTGELFF. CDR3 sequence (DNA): TGTGCCAGCAGTTCCTCTCGACTAGCGGGATACACCGGGGAGCTGTTTTTT.

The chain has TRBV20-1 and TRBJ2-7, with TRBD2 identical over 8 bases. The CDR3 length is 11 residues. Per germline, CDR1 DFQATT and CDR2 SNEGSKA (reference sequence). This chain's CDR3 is CSGTRTYEQYF. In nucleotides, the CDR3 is TGCAGCGGGACTAGGACCTACGAGCAGTACTTC.